These 5 T cell receptor beta chains came from one sample sequenced in a study of T cells in Graves' hyperthyroidism and ophthalmopathy. TCR beta CDR3 regions were amplified from RNA transcripts. Using the HTBI primer set, a first-round RT-PCR was run on the TCR CDR3. Using its own MiXCR run on the multiplex PCR reads, TCRdb lists one record per CDR3 protein. The table lists around 210,000 distinct CDR3 sequences, less than 20% of them singletons, with about 50% in the top ten. Sequencing was performed on blood. The receptors derive from a woman in her forties or fifties with Graves' hyperthyroidism.

This clonotype was picked up many times. The gene calls are TRBV11-1 and TRBJ2-3, with unresolved D. V lost 3 bases and J 3 bases, leaving 7 bases between the germline ends. The CDR3 length is 13 residues. From germline, CDR1 is SGHAT and CDR2 FQDESV (reference sequence). Written as DNA, the CDR3 is TGTGCCAGCAGCTTTTGGGGAACAGATACGCAGTATTTT. Translation gives CASSFWGTDTQYF.

This clonotype was detected only a few times. This chain's CDR3 is CASSSPSELAVGTYEQYF. DNA of the CDR3: TGTGCCAGCAGCTCTCCCTCGGAACTAGCGGTGGGGACCTACGAGCAGTACTTC. The rearrangement links TRBV6-1 to TRBJ2-7, with TRBD2 matching 8 bases. CDR3 length: 18 residues. The germline V gene encodes CDR1 MNHNS and CDR2 SASEGT. V shed 6 bases and J 2 bases; nucleotides not matched to a gene: 18.

This clonotype was recorded at least ten times. The rearrangement joins TRBV6-1 to TRBJ2-5; no reliable D call. The CDR3 runs 10 residues. Deletions cut 7 bases from V and 1 base from J, with 1 base between. Germline CDR1 reads MNHNS; CDR2 reads SASEGT. CDR3 sequence (DNA): TGTGCCAGCACCCAAGAGACCCAGTACTTC. Protein product: CASTQETQYF.

For this clonotype: A much larger clone differs from this one at a single base, so this may be a read error. CDR3 in DNA: TGTGCCAGCAGCGTAAGGGGGGTAAACACTGAAGCTTTCTTT. This gives the protein CASSVRGVNTEAFF. This chain uses TRBV9 with TRBJ1-1, with D perhaps matching TRBD1 (6 bases). This CDR3 is 14 amino acids long. Germline CDR1 is SGDLS and CDR2 is YYNGEE. Deletions cut 1 base from V and 2 bases from J, with 9 bases between.

The chain combines TRBV6-5 with TRBJ1-2, with D possibly TRBD1 on 6 matching bases. Germline lookup yields CDR1 MNHEY and CDR2 SVGAGI. V was trimmed by 0 bases and J by 0 bases, leaving 14 bases between them. The CDR3 is made up of 17 amino acids. CDR3 DNA sequence: TGTGCCAGCAGTTACTCGCAGGGGAGGCTTTCTAACTATGGCTACACCTTC. It encodes CASSYSQGRLSNYGYTF.